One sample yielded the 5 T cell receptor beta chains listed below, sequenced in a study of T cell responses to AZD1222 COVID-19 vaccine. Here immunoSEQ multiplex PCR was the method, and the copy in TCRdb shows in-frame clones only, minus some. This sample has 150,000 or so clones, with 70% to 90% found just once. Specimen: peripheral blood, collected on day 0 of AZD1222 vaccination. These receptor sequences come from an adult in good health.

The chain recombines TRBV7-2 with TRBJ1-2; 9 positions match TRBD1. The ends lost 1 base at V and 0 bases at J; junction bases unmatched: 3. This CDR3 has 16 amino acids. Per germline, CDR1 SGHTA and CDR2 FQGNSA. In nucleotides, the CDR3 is TGTGCCAGCAGCTTAGAAGGGACAGGGACTAACTATGGCTACACCTTC. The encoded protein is CASSLEGTGTNYGYTF.

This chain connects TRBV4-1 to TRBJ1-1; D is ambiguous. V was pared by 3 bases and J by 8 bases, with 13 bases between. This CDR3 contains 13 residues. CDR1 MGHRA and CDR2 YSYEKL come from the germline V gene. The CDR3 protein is CASSQTGIEEAFF. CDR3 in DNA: TGCGCCAGCAGCCAGACCGGGATTGAAGAAGCTTTCTTT.

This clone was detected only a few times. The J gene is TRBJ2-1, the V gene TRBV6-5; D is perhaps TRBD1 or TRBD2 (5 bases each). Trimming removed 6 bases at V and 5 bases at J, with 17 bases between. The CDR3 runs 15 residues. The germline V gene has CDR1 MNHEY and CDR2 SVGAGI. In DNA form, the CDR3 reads TGTGCCAGCAGCGTGGTTTGGGGGAATAACAATGAGCAGTTCTTC. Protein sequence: CASSVVWGNNNEQFF.

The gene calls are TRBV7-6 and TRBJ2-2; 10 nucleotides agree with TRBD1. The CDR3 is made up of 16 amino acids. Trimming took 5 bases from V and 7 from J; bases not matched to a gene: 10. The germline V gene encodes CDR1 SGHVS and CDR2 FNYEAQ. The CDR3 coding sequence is TGTGCCAGCAGCCCCAGACAGGGGGCGTTGGGCGGGGAGCTGTTTTTT. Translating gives CASSPRQGALGGELFF.

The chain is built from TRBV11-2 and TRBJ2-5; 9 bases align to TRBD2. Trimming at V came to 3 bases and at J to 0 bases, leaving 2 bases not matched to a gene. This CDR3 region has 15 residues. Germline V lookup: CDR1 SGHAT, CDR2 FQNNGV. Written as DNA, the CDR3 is TGTGCCAGCAGCTTGACTAGCGGCTACCAAGAGACCCAGTACTTC. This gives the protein CASSLTSGYQETQYF.